This TCR beta chain was identified in a study of blood T cell repertoires in COVID-19. As handled by the study authors: By means of reference gene primer amplification, nucleated cell counts were estimated. Profiled with immunoSEQ multiplex PCR; TCRdb holds only in-frame clones, not every one. V and J calls and clone size are given by that table; D and trimming were obtained from the DNA. The sample lists 250,000 or so clones, approximately 92% occurring once. Germline CDR1 is SGHTA and CDR2 is FQGNSA. This CDR3 comprises 12 residues. Deletions cut 3 bases from V and 7 bases from J, with 9 bases between.

This chain connects TRBV7-2 to TRBJ1-2; D unclear. This sequence was found in a woman in her forties who had recovered from COVID-19. The sample comprised peripheral blood. The CDR3 DNA reads as TGTGCCAGCAGCTTTCAGGAGGTTGGCTACACCTTC. Encoded protein: CASSFQEVGYTF.